This T cell receptor (beta chain) originates from a study of technical replicates of blood from a handful of donors. CDR1 is SGHNT, CDR2 YYREEE, per germline (reference sequence). This CDR3 spans 14 amino acids. V shed 0 bases and J shed 4 bases, with 10 bases lying between them. Data came from immunoSEQ multiplex PCR; TCRdb stores just in-frame clones and leaves some out. The repertoire holds 60,000 to 65,000 clones, with more than 85% as singletons. The chain joins TRBV5-4 to TRBJ1-1; tentative D call: TRBD1 (5 bases). Sequencing was done on a sample of PBMCs. The sequence derives from a human donor in good health. Some clones in this sample may be carry-over from other donors' samples. The CDR3 sequence: CASSLVSGRTEAFF. The CDR3, as DNA: TGTGCCAGCAGCTTGGTTTCAGGGCGCACTGAAGCTTTCTTT.